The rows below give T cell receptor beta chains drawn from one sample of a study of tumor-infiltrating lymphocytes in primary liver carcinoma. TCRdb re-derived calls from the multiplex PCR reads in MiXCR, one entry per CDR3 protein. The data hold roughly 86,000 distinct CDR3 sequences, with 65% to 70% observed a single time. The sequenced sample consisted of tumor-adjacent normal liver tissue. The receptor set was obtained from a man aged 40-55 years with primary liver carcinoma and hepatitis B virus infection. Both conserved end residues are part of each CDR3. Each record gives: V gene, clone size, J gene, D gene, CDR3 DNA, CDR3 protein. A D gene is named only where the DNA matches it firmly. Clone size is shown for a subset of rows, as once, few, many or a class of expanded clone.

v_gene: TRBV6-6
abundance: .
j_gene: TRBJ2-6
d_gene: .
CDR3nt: TGTGCCAGCAGTCACGGGCAGACGGGGGCCAACGTCCTGGCTTTC
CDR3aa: CASSHGQTGANVLAF

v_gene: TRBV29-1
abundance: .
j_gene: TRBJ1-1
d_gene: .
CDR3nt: TGCAGCGTTGGTGGGGGGGATGCTGAAGCTTTCTTT
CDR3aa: CSVGGGDAEAFF

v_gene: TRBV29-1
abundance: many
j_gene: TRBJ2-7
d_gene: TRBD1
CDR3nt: TGCAGCGTTGAAGATCGGACAGGGCTCGCGGGCGAGCAGTACTTC
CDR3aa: CSVEDRTGLAGEQYF

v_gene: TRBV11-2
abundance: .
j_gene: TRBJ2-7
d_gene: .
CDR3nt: TGTGTCGGCAGCTTAGATGTGTGGGCCTACGAGCAGTACTTC
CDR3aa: CVGSLDVWAYEQYF

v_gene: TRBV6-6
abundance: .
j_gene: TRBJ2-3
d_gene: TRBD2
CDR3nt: TGTGCCGGCAGTTACTCTCGCCCCCTACTAGCGGGCCACACTGATACGCAGTATTTT
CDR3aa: CAGSYSRPLLAGHTDTQYF

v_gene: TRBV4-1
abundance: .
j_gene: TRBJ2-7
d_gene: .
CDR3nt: TGCGCCAGCAGGCAAGATCTCCTCTCTTACGAGCAGTACTTC
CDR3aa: CASRQDLLSYEQYF

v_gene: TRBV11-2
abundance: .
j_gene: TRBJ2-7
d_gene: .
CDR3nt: TGTGCCGTTAGCTTAACCGGCGGAGCCTACGAGCAGTACTTC
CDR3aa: CAVSLTGGAYEQYF

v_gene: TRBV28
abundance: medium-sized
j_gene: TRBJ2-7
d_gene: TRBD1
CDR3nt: TGTGCCAGCACCAAGGGGGCAGGGGGCTACGAGCAGTACTTC
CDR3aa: CASTKGAGGYEQYF

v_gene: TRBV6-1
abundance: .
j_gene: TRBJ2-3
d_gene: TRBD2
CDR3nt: TGTGCCAACAGTGAGCCAGCTAGCGGGCAGTATAGCACAGATACGCAGTATTTT
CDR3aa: CANSEPASGQYSTDTQYF

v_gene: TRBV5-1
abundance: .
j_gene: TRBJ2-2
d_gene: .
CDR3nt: TGCGCCAGCAGTTATTTCCGGGACTCGACCGGGGAGCTGTTTTTT
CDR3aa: CASSYFRDSTGELFF

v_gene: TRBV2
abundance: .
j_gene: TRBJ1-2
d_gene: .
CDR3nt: TGTGCCAGCAGCGTCGGGGCGGATTATGGCTACACCTTC
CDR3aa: CASSVGADYGYTF

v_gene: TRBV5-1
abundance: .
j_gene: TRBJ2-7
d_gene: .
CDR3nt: TGCACCAGCAGCTTGGCTAGGGAGAACGAGCAGTACTTC
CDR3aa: CTSSLARENEQYF

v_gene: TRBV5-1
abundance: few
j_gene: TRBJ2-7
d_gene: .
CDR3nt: TGCGCCAGCAGCTTCACAGGCGCCCTTTACGAGCAGTACTTC
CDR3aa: CASSFTGALYEQYF

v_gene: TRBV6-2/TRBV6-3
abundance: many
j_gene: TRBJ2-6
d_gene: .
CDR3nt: TGTGCCAGCAGTTACGGACTCCCAGGGGCCAACGTCCTGACTTTC
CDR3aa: CASSYGLPGANVLTF

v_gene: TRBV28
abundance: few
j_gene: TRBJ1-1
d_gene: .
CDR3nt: TGTGCCAGCAGTTTACAGGGGTGGACTGAAGCTTTCTTT
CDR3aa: CASSLQGWTEAFF

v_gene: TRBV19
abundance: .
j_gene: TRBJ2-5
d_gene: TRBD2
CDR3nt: TGTACCAGTAGTATTTCTAGCGGGAGCGGAGAGACCCAGTACTTC
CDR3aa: CTSSISSGSGETQYF

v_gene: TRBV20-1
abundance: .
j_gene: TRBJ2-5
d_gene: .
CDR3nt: TGCAGTGCCAGGGACTTTAGCAGCCAAGAGACCCAGTACTTC
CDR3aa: CSARDFSSQETQYF

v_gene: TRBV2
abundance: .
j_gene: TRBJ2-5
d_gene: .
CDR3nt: TGTGCCAGCAGTGAAGGGGACGAAGGGACCCAGTACTTC
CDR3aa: CASSEGDEGTQYF

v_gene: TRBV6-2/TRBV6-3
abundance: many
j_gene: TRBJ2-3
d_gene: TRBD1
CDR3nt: TGTGCCAGCAGCAAGGACAGGACCTACACAGATACGCAGTATTTT
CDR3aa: CASSKDRTYTDTQYF

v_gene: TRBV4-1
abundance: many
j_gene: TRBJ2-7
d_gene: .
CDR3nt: TGCGCCAGCAGCCGTGTACAGGGCGACGAGCAGTACTTC
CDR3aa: CASSRVQGDEQYF

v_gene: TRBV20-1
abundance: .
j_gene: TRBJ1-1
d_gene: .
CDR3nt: TGCAGTGCACAAACTACAGGGAACACTGAAGCTTTCTTT
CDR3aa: CSAQTTGNTEAFF

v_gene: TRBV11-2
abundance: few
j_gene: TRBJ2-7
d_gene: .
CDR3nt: TGTGCCAGCGGCCCCAGGGGGGCGAGCTCCTACGAGCAGTACTTC
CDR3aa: CASGPRGASSYEQYF

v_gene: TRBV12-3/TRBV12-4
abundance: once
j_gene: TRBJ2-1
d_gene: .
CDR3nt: TGTGGTAGCAGTTTACCGACCCTTGAACAGTTCTTC
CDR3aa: CGSSLPTLEQFF

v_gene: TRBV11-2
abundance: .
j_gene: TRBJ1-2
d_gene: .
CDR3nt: TGTATCAGCAGCTTTACAGGCGTTACCTATGGCTACACCTTC
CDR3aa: CISSFTGVTYGYTF

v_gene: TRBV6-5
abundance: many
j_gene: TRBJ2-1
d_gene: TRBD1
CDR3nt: TGTGCCAGCAGGTCCAGGCAGGGGGCCCTACAGTTAAATGAGCAGTTCTTC
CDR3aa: CASRSRQGALQLNEQFF

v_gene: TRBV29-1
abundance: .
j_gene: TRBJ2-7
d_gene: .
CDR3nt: TGCAGCGTTGAGGAAAGAACAGCCTCTTACGGGCAGTACTTC
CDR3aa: CSVEERTASYGQYF

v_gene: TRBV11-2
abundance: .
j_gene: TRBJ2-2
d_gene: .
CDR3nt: TGTGCCAGCAGCCCCTGGACAGACGGCGGGGAGCTGTTTTTT
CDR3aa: CASSPWTDGGELFF

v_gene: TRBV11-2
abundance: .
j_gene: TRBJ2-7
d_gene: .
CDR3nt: TGTGCCAGCAGTTTAAGACAGGCGGACCACGAGCAGTACTTC
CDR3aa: CASSLRQADHEQYF

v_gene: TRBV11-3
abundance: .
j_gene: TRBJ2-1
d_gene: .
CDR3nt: TGTGCCAGCACCTTAGTCTGGACCAGTAATGAGCAGTTCTTC
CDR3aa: CASTLVWTSNEQFF

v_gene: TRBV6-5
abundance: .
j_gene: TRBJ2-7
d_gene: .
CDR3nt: TGTGCCAGCTCGCCCAACCCCTTGGGGACCAAGCAGTACTTC
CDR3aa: CASSPNPLGTKQYF

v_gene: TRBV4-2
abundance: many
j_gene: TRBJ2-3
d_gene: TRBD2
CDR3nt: TGTGCCAGCAGCCAAGATAGTTCGGCTAGCGGGGGCACAGATACGCAGTATTTT
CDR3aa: CASSQDSSASGGTDTQYF

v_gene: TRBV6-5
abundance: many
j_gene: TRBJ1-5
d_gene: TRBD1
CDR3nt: TGTGCCAGCAGGCTCAGGGGGCGACGTCAGCCCCAGCATTTT
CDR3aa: CASRLRGRRQPQHF

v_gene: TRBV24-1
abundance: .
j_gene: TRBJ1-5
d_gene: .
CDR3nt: TGTGCCACCAGTGATTCGGGACGTGTGGGGAGCAATCAGCCCCAGCATTTT
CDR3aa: CATSDSGRVGSNQPQHF

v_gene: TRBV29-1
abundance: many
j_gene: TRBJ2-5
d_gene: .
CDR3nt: TGCAGCGTTTTAGTGGAAGGAGAGACCCAGTACTTC
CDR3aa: CSVLVEGETQYF

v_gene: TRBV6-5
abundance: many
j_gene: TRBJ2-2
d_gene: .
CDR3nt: TGTGCCAGCAATAGCCCCAACACCGGGGAGCTGTTTTTT
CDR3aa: CASNSPNTGELFF

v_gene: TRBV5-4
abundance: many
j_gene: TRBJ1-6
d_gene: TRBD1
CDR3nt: TGTGCCAGCAGTTGGGACAGGGGGAATTCACCCCTCCACTTT
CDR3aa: CASSWDRGNSPLHF

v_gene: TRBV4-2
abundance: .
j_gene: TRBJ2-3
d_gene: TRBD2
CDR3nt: TGTGCCTGCAGGTACACAGGGACTAGTGGGAGGGCCGACACAGATACGCAGTATTTT
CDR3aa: CACRYTGTSGRADTDTQYF

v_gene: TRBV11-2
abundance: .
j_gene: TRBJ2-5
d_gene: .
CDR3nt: TGTGCCAGCAGCCGGGACTCACAAGAGACCCAGTACTTC
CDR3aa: CASSRDSQETQYF

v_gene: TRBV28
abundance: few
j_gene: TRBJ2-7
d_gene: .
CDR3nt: TGTGCCAGCAGCCTGCCGGGGGGCTCGCCTCTCTACGAGCAGTACTTC
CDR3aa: CASSLPGGSPLYEQYF

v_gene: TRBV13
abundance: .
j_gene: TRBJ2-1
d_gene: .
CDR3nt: TGTGCCAGCAGCCCCCGACTTAGCAGGAGGGCCCGATCCTACAATGAGCAGTTCTTC
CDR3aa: CASSPRLSRRARSYNEQFF

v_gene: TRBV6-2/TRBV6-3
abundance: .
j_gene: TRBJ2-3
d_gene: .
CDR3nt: TGTGCCAGCAGTTACTTCGACTCCAGGAGCACATATACGCAGTATTTT
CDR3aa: CASSYFDSRSTYTQYF

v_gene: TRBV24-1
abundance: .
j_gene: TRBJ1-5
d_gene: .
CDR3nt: TGTACCACCAGTGATATAGCGGGAGCAGTCCCAGATACGCAGCATTTT
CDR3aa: CTTSDIAGAVPDTQHF

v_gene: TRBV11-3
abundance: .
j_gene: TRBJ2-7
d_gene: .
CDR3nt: TGTGTCAGCAGCGAAGGTTTCCCTCCCTACGAGCAGTACTTC
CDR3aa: CVSSEGFPPYEQYF

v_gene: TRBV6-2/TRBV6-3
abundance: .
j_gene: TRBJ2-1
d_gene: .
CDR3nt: TGTACCAGCAGTCTCCCCTTACAGGGCTACAATGAGCAGTTCTTC
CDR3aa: CTSSLPLQGYNEQFF

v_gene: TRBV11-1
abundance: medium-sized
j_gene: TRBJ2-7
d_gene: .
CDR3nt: TGTGCCAGCAGCGCCTTCGGAAGGACCTACGAGCAGTACTTC
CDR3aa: CASSAFGRTYEQYF

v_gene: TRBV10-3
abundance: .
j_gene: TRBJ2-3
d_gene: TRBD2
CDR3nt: TGTGCCATCAGTGGTTCTTCCGGGACTAGCGAGAGAGAAACGCAGTATTTT
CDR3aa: CAISGSSGTSERETQYF

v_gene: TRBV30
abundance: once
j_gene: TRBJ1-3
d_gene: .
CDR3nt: TGTGCCTGGAGTCCGGAGGCTGGAAACACCTTATATTTT
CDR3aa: CAWSPEAGNTLYF

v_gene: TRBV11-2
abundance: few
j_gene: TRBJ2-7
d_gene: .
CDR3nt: TGTGCCAGCGCCCGGGGCAGTTCCTACGGGCAGTACTTC
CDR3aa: CASARGSSYGQYF

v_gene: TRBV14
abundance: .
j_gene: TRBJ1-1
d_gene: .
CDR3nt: TGTGCCAGCAGCCCGGGGGGGGGGGTTGACACTGAAGCTTTCTTT
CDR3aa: CASSPGGGVDTEAFF

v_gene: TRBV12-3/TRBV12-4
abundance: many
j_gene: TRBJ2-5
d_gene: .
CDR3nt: TGTGCCAGCAGTACGGGCCTCCCCCCAGAGACCCAGTACTTC
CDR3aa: CASSTGLPPETQYF

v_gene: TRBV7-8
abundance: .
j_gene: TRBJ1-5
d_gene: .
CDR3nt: TGTGCCAGCAGCTTATCTGCGGGGGGGGTTCAGTCCCAGCATTTT
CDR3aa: CASSLSAGGVQSQHF

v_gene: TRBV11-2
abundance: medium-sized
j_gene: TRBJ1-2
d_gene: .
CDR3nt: TGTGCCAGCAGCCCCGGACCGATTCTCTATGGCTACACCTTC
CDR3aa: CASSPGPILYGYTF